This T cell receptor beta chain was captured by sequencing in a study of cytomegalovirus exposure and HLA in healthy donors. Overall study: Among the approximately 370 donors who were genotyped, roughly 86% fell in the genetic ancestry cluster that is associated with self-reported Caucasian donors.

Researchers ran the PCR with 60 Vbeta and 13 Jbeta primers. Generated by immunoSEQ multiplex PCR, the TCRdb table keeps only in-frame clones and is missing some. The sample contains about 160,000 clones, almost 80% of which appear only once. Deletions cut 0 bases from V and 1 base from J, with 12 bases between. This CDR3 comprises 16 residues. CDR1 and CDR2 (germline): LGHNT, FRNRAP. General study findings and limits: Upon later analysis, HLA-associated TCR beta chains proved more clonally expanded than other, equally common chains.

This clone was seen only a few times. Its antigen is not known. This TCR was sampled from a woman aged 45-59 years in good health and CMV-seropositive. Sequencing was carried out using PBMCs. The chain carries TRBV12-5 and TRBJ1-1; weak D call: TRBD1 (6 bases). The CDR3 nucleotides read TGTGCTAGTGGTTTGGTAAGCGGACAGTGGAACACTGAAGCTTTCTTT. Amino acids: CASGLVSGQWNTEAFF.